The present T cell receptor (beta chain) was sequenced within a study of T cells in Graves' hyperthyroidism and ophthalmopathy. Study-level points and caveats: The model's output predicted ophthalmopathy at a median of roughly 6 months prior to onset.

Note on this clonotype: Its antigen remains unknown.

The CDR3 totals 16 residues. Trimming cost V 4 bases and J 7 bases, with 20 bases left between them. The germline CDR1 and CDR2 sequences are LGHNA and YNFKEQ. No progression to ophthalmopathy during 18 months of follow-up defined stable disease. Used for diagnoses were clinical symptoms, serum thyroxine and TRAb, thyroid ultrasound and orbital computed tomography. Out of around 10 ml of fresh peripheral blood came the PBMCs. Using RNA transcripts as the source, TCR beta CDR3 regions were amplified. The HTBI primer set drove a first-round RT-PCR of the TCR CDR3. MiXCR, applied by TCRdb to the multiplex PCR reads, yields one record per CDR3 protein. The sample consists of around 420,000 distinct CDR3 sequences, around a sixth of them appearing once.

The sequencing input was blood. The chain links TRBV4-2 to TRBJ2-1; possible D gene TRBD2, 6 bases. This clonotype was sampled from a woman aged 18 to 35 with Graves' hyperthyroidism. CDR3 region: CASSPIAEYKRNEQFF. Here the CDR3 DNA reads TGTGCCAGCAGCCCGATAGCGGAGTACAAGAGGAATGAGCAGTTCTTC.